A single sample is the source of the 24 T cell receptor beta chains below, sequenced in a study of T cells after yellow fever vaccination. TCRdb ran MiXCR on the 5' RACE reads and lists one entry per CDR3 protein. The table lists some 250,000 distinct CDR3 sequences, roughly 4% of them singletons. The material sequenced was PBMCs, taken 15 days after the yellow fever booster vaccination. These receptors were collected from a man aged 18-30 years who received the YFV17D yellow fever vaccine.

This clonotype has a count of ten or more. The chain carries TRBV7-9 and TRBJ1-1; TRBD1 is a possible D gene (5 bases). Germline CDR1 is SEHNR and CDR2 is FQNEAQ (reference sequence). Trimming removed 1 base at V and 1 base at J, with 7 bases between. CDR3 length equals 14 residues. CDR3 residues: CASSLDGGNTEAFF. CDR3 coding DNA: TGTGCCAGCAGCTTAGACGGGGGGAACACTGAAGCTTTCTTT.

This clonotype appeared many times. This sequence joins TRBV5-4 and TRBJ2-7; 9 bases match TRBD1. The germline gives CDR1 SGHNT, CDR2 YYREEE (reference sequence). The CDR3 extends over 15 amino acids. V was clipped by 4 bases and J by 1 base; unmatched bases: 6. CDR3 amino acids: CASSPGTGNSYEQYV. The CDR3 region has the DNA TGTGCCAGCAGCCCCGGGACAGGGAATTCCTACGAGCAGTACGTC.

The sample holds many counts of this clonotype. The gene calls are TRBV5-1 and TRBJ2-1; no clear D gene. Germline V gene data show CDR1 as SGHRS and CDR2 as YFSETQ. V was trimmed by 1 base and J by 7 bases, leaving 6 bases between them. This CDR3 has 12 amino acids. CDR3 sequence reads: CASSLTFNEQFF. The CDR3 DNA follows: TGCGCCAGCAGCTTGACTTTTAATGAGCAGTTCTTC.

This clonotype appeared many times. The chain uses TRBV7-2 and TRBJ2-5, with D tentatively TRBD1 (5 bases). Germline CDR1 reads SGHTA; CDR2 reads FQGNSA. V was trimmed by 5 bases and J by 1 base, leaving 14 bases between them. The CDR3 totals 15 residues. CDR3 nucleotide sequence: TGTGCCAGCAGCCCAGGGTTGGGCCGCCAAGAGACCCAGTACTTC. It yields the protein CASSPGLGRQETQYF.

This clonotype has a count of ten or more. V and J are TRBV18 and TRBJ2-7; TRBD1 aligns across 8 bases. Germline V gene data show CDR1 as KGHSH and CDR2 as LQKENI. Trimming removed 3 bases from V and 3 bases from J; junction bases left unmatched: 7. The CDR3 contains 15 residues. The CDR3 protein is CASSPPDRVGYEQYF. As DNA, the CDR3 is TGTGCCAGCTCACCTCCGGACAGGGTGGGCTACGAGCAGTACTTC.

In this sample, this clonotype turned up many times. This chain links TRBV25-1 with TRBJ2-5, with D hard to call. Germline V gene data show CDR1 as MGHDK and CDR2 as SYGVNS. The CDR3 covers 13 residues. V shed 1 base and J shed 3 bases, with 6 bases lying between them. CDR3 protein: CASSELTEETQYF. CDR3 bases: TGTGCCAGCAGTGAATTAACGGAAGAGACCCAGTACTTC.

This clonotype was observed at least ten times. The chain recombines TRBV7-9 with TRBJ2-6; D is uncertain. Germline-derived CDR1 and CDR2 are SEHNR and FQNEAQ (reference sequence). CDR3 size: 13 residues. V lost 8 bases and J lost 4, with 9 bases in between. The CDR3 reads CASQATGANVLTF. CDR3 bases: TGTGCCAGCCAAGCGACAGGGGCCAACGTCCTGACTTTC.

This clonotype was picked up many times. The chain uses TRBV6-2 or TRBV6-3 and TRBJ2-2; no definite D call. V was shortened by 7 bases and J by 1 base, with 10 bases between the two germline ends. This CDR3 comprises 14 residues. Germline CDR1 reads MNHEY; CDR2 reads SVGEGT. CDR3: CASTDWGNTGELFF. CDR3 bases: TGTGCCAGCACTGACTGGGGGAACACCGGGGAGCTGTTTTTT.

This clonotype occurred many times. V gene TRBV7-8 combines with J gene TRBJ2-5; D possibly matches TRBD1 or TRBD2 (5 bases each). Germline CDR1 and CDR2: SGHVS and FQNEAQ. The V gene lost 0 bases and the J gene lost 5 bases, with 13 bases spanning the gap. The CDR3 is 15 residues long. The CDR3 loop reads CASSLARGLQETQYF. CDR3 DNA: TGTGCCAGCAGCTTAGCCCGGGGCCTACAGGAGACCCAGTACTTC.

As regards this clonotype: A read error may explain this, as a much larger clone is one base away. The rearrangement links TRBV5-1 to TRBJ2-7; no clear D gene. The V end was cut by 1 base, the J end by 6 bases, with 11 bases between. Germline values: CDR1 SGHRS, CDR2 YFSETQ. The CDR3 totals 13 residues. The CDR3 DNA follows: TGCGCCAGCAGCTTGAACCGGATCTTCGAGCAGTACTTC. Its protein product is CASSLNRIFEQYF.

This clonotype was observed at least ten times. This chain joins TRBV6-5 and TRBJ1-1, with 7 nucleotides matching TRBD1. The trim removed 4 bases at V and 5 bases at J, leaving 4 bases unmatched. The CDR3 is 13 amino acids. Germline V CDR1 and CDR2: MNHEY, SVGAGI. The CDR3 sequence is CASSSRGPTEAFF. CDR3 nucleotides: TGTGCCAGCAGTTCTAGGGGGCCGACTGAAGCTTTCTTT.

There are many counts of this clonotype. The chain uses TRBV7-2 and TRBJ2-1; no definite D call. The ends were cut back, 8 bases at V and 3 bases at J, with 11 bases in the middle. The CDR3 loop spans 13 amino acids. The germline V gene has CDR1 SGHTA and CDR2 FQGNSA. The CDR3 bases are TGTGCCAGCGGACCCCCGAACTACAATGAGCAGTTCTTC. Protein sequence: CASGPPNYNEQFF.

Of note for this clonotype: A single base separates this from a much larger clone, so it may be a read error. The DNA of the CDR3 is TGCAGTGCTAGAGATCACCTAGCGGGGTCCTACAATGAGCAGTTCTTC. This codes for CSARDHLAGSYNEQFF. The chain links TRBV20-1 to TRBJ2-1, with TRBD2 matching over 9 bases. The trim removed 0 bases at V and 1 base at J, leaving 4 bases unmatched. Germline V gene lookup returns CDR1 DFQATT and CDR2 SNEGSKA (reference sequence). The CDR3 runs to 16 residues.

This clonotype was seen repeatedly, ten times or more. This rearrangement joins TRBV5-4 to TRBJ2-1; D gene unclear. The V and J ends lost 4 bases and 0 bases respectively, with 8 bases between them. This CDR3 spans 14 amino acids. Germline lookup yields CDR1 SGHNT and CDR2 YYREEE (reference sequence). The CDR3 region is CASSRPASYNEQFF. CDR3 in DNA: TGTGCCAGCAGCCGGCCTGCCTCCTACAATGAGCAGTTCTTC.

This clonotype occurred many times. This chain links TRBV5-4 with TRBJ2-7; a weak D match, TRBD2 (5 bases). Germline V gene sequence: CDR1 SGHNT, CDR2 YYREEE (reference sequence). The V end lost 2 bases, the J end lost 2 bases, and 11 bases lay between the germline ends. The length of the CDR3 is 14 residues. The CDR3 protein is CASSFRGNPYEQYF. CDR3 sequence (DNA): TGTGCCAGCAGCTTTCGAGGGAACCCCTACGAGCAGTACTTC.

This clonotype was counted at least ten times. The chain couples TRBV6-5 to TRBJ2-3; 7 bases line up with TRBD2. The germline gives CDR1 MNHEY, CDR2 SVGAGI. The CDR3 length is 18 residues. After removal of 2 bases from V and 0 bases from J, the junction contained 11 bases not matched to a gene. CDR3 bases: TGTGCCAGCAGTTACGCCCCATCGGGCGGGGGTAGCACAGATACGCAGTATTTT. Translation: CASSYAPSGGGSTDTQYF.

This clonotype was counted many times. This chain uses TRBV7-9 with TRBJ2-5, with D perhaps TRBD2 (6 bases). CDR3 length: 18 residues. The V and J ends lost 1 base and 0 bases respectively, with 18 bases between them. CDR1 and CDR2 from the germline V gene are SEHNR and FQNEAQ (reference sequence). The CDR3 coding sequence is TGTGCCAGCAGCTTAGGAGGAGGGAGCCTAACCTACCAAGAGACCCAGTACTTC. It encodes CASSLGGGSLTYQETQYF.

In the case of this clonotype: A read error may explain this, as a much larger clone is one base away. The rearrangement links TRBV2 to TRBJ2-7; perhaps D is TRBD1 or TRBD2 (5 bases each). This CDR3 comprises 12 residues. Germline V gene sequence: CDR1 SNHLY, CDR2 FYNNEI. V lost 6 bases and J lost 2, with 8 bases in between. This CDR3 is CASRGDAYEQYF. CDR3 sequence (DNA): TGTGCCAGCAGGGGGGACGCCTACGAGCAGTACTTC.

Many counts were recorded for this clonotype. J is TRBJ2-1 and V is TRBV6-5, with D possibly being TRBD2 (5 bases). CDR1 is MNHEY, CDR2 SVGAGI, per germline. Trimming removed 8 bases at V and 7 bases at J, with 18 bases between. The CDR3 runs to 14 residues. This chain's CDR3 is CASGRGPGLNEQFF. The DNA for the CDR3 is TGTGCCAGCGGGCGCGGTCCGGGATTGAATGAGCAGTTCTTC.

This clonotype appeared many times. The V call is TRBV20-1, the J call TRBJ2-3; possibly TRBD2 for D (6 bases). The V gene lost 6 bases and the J gene lost 1 base, with 17 bases spanning the gap. The CDR3 has 15 amino acids. Germline lookup yields CDR1 DFQATT and CDR2 SNEGSKA (reference sequence). The CDR3 loop is CSAAQSGSGTDTQYF. The CDR3 coding sequence is TGCAGTGCAGCGCAAAGCGGGTCCGGCACAGATACGCAGTATTTT.

This clonotype was recorded many times. The chain uses TRBV25-1 and TRBJ2-5; D unclear. CDR1 and CDR2 from the germline V gene are MGHDK and SYGVNS. V dropped 3 bases and J dropped 3 bases, with 8 bases sitting between them. CDR3 length: 13 residues. The CDR3 protein is CASSDLEKETQYF. CDR3 coding DNA: TGTGCCAGCAGTGATCTCGAAAAAGAGACCCAGTACTTC.

CDR3 coding DNA: TGTGCCAGCAGTGAACCAGGGAGGATGTCGCAGCCCCAGCATTTT. Its protein is CASSEPGRMSQPQHF. The chain couples TRBV6-1 to TRBJ1-5, with D tentatively TRBD1 (5 bases). Trimming removed 2 bases at V and 7 bases at J, with 15 bases between. The CDR3 spans 15 residues. The germline V gene encodes CDR1 MNHNS and CDR2 SASEGT.

This clonotype was seen at least ten times. This chain uses TRBV14 with TRBJ2-1; D unresolved. The V and J ends lost 2 bases and 0 bases respectively, with 17 bases between them. Germline assignment: CDR1 SGHDN and CDR2 FVKESK. The CDR3 runs to 18 residues. The DNA of the CDR3 is TGTGCCAGCAGCCAATATACGGGCGGTTCGAGCTCCTACAATGAGCAGTTCTTC. It specifies CASSQYTGGSSSYNEQFF.

The sample holds many counts of this clonotype. This chain links TRBV28 with TRBJ1-1, with 7 bases fitting TRBD1. The CDR3 extends over 13 amino acids. J lost 5 bases, V lost 5 bases, and 5 bases had no gene match. Germline V gene lookup returns CDR1 MDHEN and CDR2 SYDVKM. The CDR3 is CASSPSTGTEAFF. As DNA, the CDR3 is TGTGCCAGCAGTCCCTCGACAGGGACTGAAGCTTTCTTT.